This T cell receptor (beta chain) came from a study of CD8 T cells in Susac syndrome. Study-wide findings and caveats: Total CD8+ and CD8+ TEMRA repertoires contained roughly 17 and five Susac-specific public clones, respectively.

In Susac syndrome patients, recently defined diagnostic criteria for definite or probable disease were met. Negative isolation yielded CD8+ and CD4+ T cells; FACS enriched TEMRA cells. A note on this clonotype: The antigen is unknown.

The CDR3 covers 13 residues. The germline V and J ends were trimmed by 6 bases and 2 bases, with 14 bases remaining between them. Germline CDR1 is DFQATT and CDR2 is SNEGSKA (reference sequence). Random hexamers were used to reverse transcribe the RNA input (about 0.45 to 1 ug). Amplification of TCR beta CDR3 used immunoSEQ multiplex PCR across 54 Vbeta and 13 Jbeta. TCRdb fed the immunoSEQ multiplex PCR reads into MiXCR, producing one record per CDR3 protein. The sample contains about 100,000 distinct CDR3 sequences, around 96% of which appear only once. Material: CD8+ T cells from PBMCs. The clonotype was recovered from a human donor with Susac syndrome. The chain recombines TRBV20-1 with TRBJ2-7; D is possibly TRBD2 (6 bases). In DNA, the CDR3 is TGCAGTGCCCCACCGGCGGGGACCTACGAGCAGTACTTC. Its translation: CSAPPAGTYEQYF.